The TCR beta chain described here comes from a study of shared clonotypes between healthy human individuals. About the research overall: The people who gave samples were a couple of women and three men aged 18 to 49.

With regard to this clone: Its cognate antigen is unknown. Other DNA sequences in the same sample also yield this CDR3.

After removal of 2 bases from V and 5 bases from J, the junction contained 1 base not matched to a gene. CDR1 and CDR2 from the germline V gene are MNHEY and SVGAGI. The CDR3 covers 13 residues. Generated by immunoSEQ multiplex PCR, the TCRdb table keeps only in-frame clones and is missing some. The sample lists more than 850,000 clones; approximately 80% were seen once. The study, taken as a whole, reports: The study generally estimated greater richness for naive than memory subsets.

The chain recombines TRBV6-5 with TRBJ1-1; 8 nucleotides match TRBD1. This receptor was identified in a man aged 18 to 29 in good health. Some clones in this sample may be carry-over from other donors' samples. Sequencing was performed on memory CD4+ T cells from PBMCs. Subset defined: CD45RA-negative fraction. The CDR3, as DNA: TGTGCCAGCAGTTACAACAGGGGGACTGAAGCTTTCTTT. Its translation: CASSYNRGTEAFF.